These T cell receptor beta chains were read from a single sample in a study of response to subunit inactivated influenza vaccine. TCRdb recomputed calls from the RT-PCR reads with MiXCR, one row per CDR3 protein. The data show about 240,000 distinct CDR3 sequences, 9% to 15% seen once. Sequenced here: non-naive T cells sorted from PBMCs, sampled around 14 days before vaccination. These receptors were obtained from a man aged 45-65 years who received an inactivated influenza vaccine. Both conserved end residues are part of each CDR3. The order of the fields is V gene, J gene, D gene, clone size, CDR3 protein, CDR3 DNA. A D gene is named only where the DNA matches it firmly. Some rows have no size entry. The others give once, few or many, or a class for an expanded clone.

TRBV3-1	TRBJ1-4	TRBD1	few	CASSQRTGSNEKLFF	TGTGCCAGCAGCCAGAGGACAGGATCGAATGAAAAACTGTTTTTT
TRBV5-1	TRBJ2-5	-	-	CASSSTSRGLETQYF	TGCGCCAGCAGCTCCACATCAAGGGGGTTGGAGACCCAGTACTTC
TRBV30	TRBJ2-7	-	many	CAWSVSGVSYEQYF	TGTGCCTGGAGTGTCTCAGGGGTCTCCTACGAGCAGTACTTC
TRBV9	TRBJ2-3	TRBD2	few	CASSVGPQTSGGTDTQYF	TGTGCCAGCAGCGTAGGCCCCCAAACTAGCGGAGGCACAGATACGCAGTATTTT
TRBV10-3	TRBJ2-4	-	many	CAISGTEYF	TGTGCCATCAGTGGGACAGAGTACTTC
TRBV20-1	TRBJ1-1	TRBD1	-	CSASHRGTEAFF	TGCAGTGCTAGTCACAGGGGCACTGAAGCTTTCTTT
TRBV28	TRBJ2-7	-	many	CASSAGAVGEQYF	TGTGCCAGCAGTGCCGGGGCTGTGGGTGAGCAGTACTTC
TRBV20-1	TRBJ2-7	TRBD2	-	CSASLAGGPSEQYF	TGCAGTGCTAGCCTAGCGGGAGGGCCGAGCGAGCAGTACTTC
TRBV30	TRBJ2-5	-	few	CAWRRDPSGAQYF	TGTGCCTGGAGGCGGGATCCGAGTGGGGCCCAGTACTTC
TRBV28	TRBJ2-6	TRBD1	few	CASSRTGGSGANVLTF	TGTGCCAGCAGTCGAACAGGGGGCTCTGGGGCCAACGTCCTGACTTTC